This is a list of T cell receptor beta chains from one sample in a study of blood T cells in healthy people across ages. Each CDR3 protein is one row after TCRdb ran MiXCR on the 5' RACE reads. Among some 1 million distinct CDR3 sequences listed, 35% to 50% were seen once. Sequenced input: blood. These receptors were obtained from a woman in her sixties or seventies in good health. CDR3s include the opening cysteine and the closing phenylalanine or tryptophan. A D gene is named only where the DNA matches it firmly. Size values are once, few and many counts, or a class for expanded clones, and some rows have none.

CDR3 protein: CATSDLPSSGRGETQYF
CDR3 DNA: TGTGCCACCAGTGATTTGCCGTCTAGCGGCCGGGGGGAGACCCAGTACTTC
V gene: TRBV24-1
D gene: TRBD2
clone size: few
J gene: TRBJ2-5
CDR3 length: 17

CDR3 protein: CASSKVGIEQFF
CDR3 DNA: TGTGCCAGCAGCAAAGTGGGTATTGAGCAGTTCTTC
V gene: TRBV7-9
D gene: NA
clone size: NA
J gene: TRBJ2-1
CDR3 length: 12

CDR3 protein: CASSLASGTTTYEQYF
CDR3 DNA: TGTGCCAGCAGCTTAGCCTCCGGGACAACGACCTACGAGCAGTACTTC
V gene: TRBV7-6
D gene: NA
clone size: NA
J gene: TRBJ2-7
CDR3 length: 16

CDR3 protein: CASSLSFDEQFF
CDR3 DNA: TGCGCCAGCAGCTTGTCATTCGATGAGCAGTTCTTC
V gene: TRBV5-1
D gene: NA
clone size: NA
J gene: TRBJ2-1
CDR3 length: 12

CDR3 protein: CSARDPAWGAPDTQYF
CDR3 DNA: TGCAGTGCTAGAGACCCGGCCTGGGGAGCGCCAGATACGCAGTATTTT
V gene: TRBV20-1
D gene: NA
clone size: NA
J gene: TRBJ2-3
CDR3 length: 16

CDR3 protein: CASSQDERGGVKTQYF
CDR3 DNA: TGCGCCAGCAGCCAAGATGAACGGGGAGGTGTAAAGACCCAGTACTTC
V gene: TRBV4-1
D gene: NA
clone size: NA
J gene: TRBJ2-5
CDR3 length: 16

CDR3 protein: CASSPPRGTYEQYF
CDR3 DNA: TGTGCCAGCAGCCCCCCCAGGGGCACCTACGAGCAGTACTTC
V gene: TRBV11-2
D gene: NA
clone size: few
J gene: TRBJ2-7
CDR3 length: 14

CDR3 protein: CAVQGNPPYEQYF
CDR3 DNA: TGTGCCGTACAGGGTAATCCGCCCTACGAGCAGTACTTC
V gene: TRBV6-1
D gene: NA
clone size: few
J gene: TRBJ2-7
CDR3 length: 13

CDR3 protein: CASSEGTSYGNEQFF
CDR3 DNA: TGTGCCAGCAGTGAAGGGACTAGTTACGGCAATGAGCAGTTCTTC
V gene: TRBV6-1
D gene: TRBD2
clone size: NA
J gene: TRBJ2-1
CDR3 length: 15

CDR3 protein: CASSRQGNSDEQYF
CDR3 DNA: TGTGCCAGCAGCCGACAGGGGAATTCCGACGAGCAGTACTTC
V gene: TRBV27
D gene: TRBD1
clone size: NA
J gene: TRBJ2-7
CDR3 length: 14

CDR3 protein: CASTRVAGDPQETQYF
CDR3 DNA: TGTGCCAGCACCCGAGTAGCGGGAGACCCCCAAGAGACCCAGTACTTC
V gene: TRBV6-5
D gene: TRBD2
clone size: NA
J gene: TRBJ2-5
CDR3 length: 16

CDR3 protein: CASSLDVPGQGALWQFF
CDR3 DNA: TGTGCCAGCAGCTTAGATGTCCCGGGACAGGGGGCTCTCTGGCAGTTCTTC
V gene: TRBV11-2
D gene: TRBD1
clone size: medium-sized
J gene: TRBJ2-1
CDR3 length: 17

CDR3 protein: CASSADRFTEAFF
CDR3 DNA: TGTGCCAGCAGCGCGGACAGGTTCACTGAAGCTTTCTTT
V gene: TRBV9
D gene: TRBD1
clone size: NA
J gene: TRBJ1-1
CDR3 length: 13

CDR3 protein: CAIYNGDTQYF
CDR3 DNA: TGTGCCATATATAACGGAGATACGCAGTATTTT
V gene: TRBV10-3
D gene: NA
clone size: few
J gene: TRBJ2-3
CDR3 length: 11

CDR3 protein: CASSLWAGGPQETQYF
CDR3 DNA: TGTGCCAGCAGTTTATGGGCGGGAGGGCCCCAAGAGACCCAGTACTTC
V gene: TRBV27
D gene: TRBD2
clone size: few
J gene: TRBJ2-5
CDR3 length: 16

CDR3 protein: CASSLRRWDERFF
CDR3 DNA: TGTGCCAGCAGTCTACGTAGGTGGGATGAGCGGTTCTTC
V gene: TRBV27
D gene: NA
clone size: NA
J gene: TRBJ2-1
CDR3 length: 13

CDR3 protein: CASSQGGRDYYNEQFF
CDR3 DNA: TGTGCCAGCAGCCAGGGTGGGCGGGATTACTACAATGAGCAGTTCTTC
V gene: TRBV4-2
D gene: NA
clone size: NA
J gene: TRBJ2-1
CDR3 length: 16

CDR3 protein: CSAKGQAYEQYF
CDR3 DNA: TGCAGTGCTAAGGGACAGGCCTACGAGCAGTACTTC
V gene: TRBV20-1
D gene: TRBD1
clone size: few
J gene: TRBJ2-7
CDR3 length: 12

CDR3 protein: CASSFRGSVSNQPQHF
CDR3 DNA: TGTGCCAGCAGTTTCAGAGGGAGTGTTAGCAATCAGCCCCAGCATTTT
V gene: TRBV27
D gene: NA
clone size: few
J gene: TRBJ1-5
CDR3 length: 16

CDR3 protein: CASSQTGRGYTGELFF
CDR3 DNA: TGTGCCAGCAGCCAGACTGGACGGGGCTACACCGGGGAGCTGTTTTTT
V gene: TRBV7-2
D gene: NA
clone size: NA
J gene: TRBJ2-2
CDR3 length: 16

CDR3 protein: CASSVAGYTEAFF
CDR3 DNA: TGTGCCAGCAGTGTTGCGGGATACACTGAAGCTTTCTTT
V gene: TRBV27
D gene: NA
clone size: NA
J gene: TRBJ1-1
CDR3 length: 13

CDR3 protein: CSASDLAGGINNEQFF
CDR3 DNA: TGCAGTGCTAGTGACTTAGCGGGAGGTATAAACAATGAGCAGTTCTTC
V gene: TRBV20-1
D gene: TRBD2
clone size: NA
J gene: TRBJ2-1
CDR3 length: 16

CDR3 protein: CATTTGGRRNEQYF
CDR3 DNA: TGTGCCACCACTACAGGGGGGAGAAGAAATGAGCAGTACTTC
V gene: TRBV10-3
D gene: TRBD1
clone size: few
J gene: TRBJ2-5
CDR3 length: 14

CDR3 protein: CASSPWKSYNEQFF
CDR3 DNA: TGTGCCAGCAGTCCTTGGAAATCCTACAATGAGCAGTTCTTC
V gene: TRBV27
D gene: NA
clone size: NA
J gene: TRBJ2-1
CDR3 length: 14

CDR3 protein: CASRDSTRSNEQFF
CDR3 DNA: TGTGCCAGCAGGGACAGTACTAGGAGCAATGAGCAGTTCTTC
V gene: TRBV7-8
D gene: NA
clone size: NA
J gene: TRBJ2-1
CDR3 length: 14

CDR3 protein: CASVGVGYEQYF
CDR3 DNA: TGTGCCAGCGTAGGGGTGGGGTACGAGCAGTACTTC
V gene: TRBV6-6
D gene: NA
clone size: NA
J gene: TRBJ2-7
CDR3 length: 12

CDR3 protein: CASSRTRGAGTSSSYEQYF
CDR3 DNA: TGTGCCAGCAGCCGCACCCGGGGGGCCGGGACTAGTAGCTCCTACGAGCAGTACTTC
V gene: TRBV7-2
D gene: TRBD2
clone size: NA
J gene: TRBJ2-7
CDR3 length: 19

CDR3 protein: CASSQEVAATYEQYF
CDR3 DNA: TGTGCCAGCAGCCAAGAAGTAGCGGCTACCTACGAGCAGTACTTC
V gene: TRBV3-1
D gene: NA
clone size: few
J gene: TRBJ2-7
CDR3 length: 15

CDR3 protein: CASRAFRFETQYF
CDR3 DNA: TGTGCCAGCCGGGCGTTCCGATTTGAGACCCAGTACTTC
V gene: TRBV7-8
D gene: NA
clone size: many
J gene: TRBJ2-5
CDR3 length: 13

CDR3 protein: CASSLRGSISVCEQYF
CDR3 DNA: TGTGCCAGCAGTTTAAGGGGCAGCATTTCAGTTTGCGAGCAGTACTTC
V gene: TRBV27
D gene: NA
clone size: few
J gene: TRBJ2-7
CDR3 length: 16

CDR3 protein: CTSSLVKTTQETQYF
CDR3 DNA: TGTACCAGTAGTTTAGTAAAGACTACCCAAGAGACCCAGTACTTC
V gene: TRBV27
D gene: NA
clone size: NA
J gene: TRBJ2-5
CDR3 length: 15

CDR3 protein: CASSLVTGNIDEQYF
CDR3 DNA: TGTGCCAGCAGCCTCGTGACAGGGAATATCGACGAGCAGTACTTC
V gene: TRBV3-1
D gene: TRBD1
clone size: NA
J gene: TRBJ2-7
CDR3 length: 15

CDR3 protein: CASSLRGVGDTQYF
CDR3 DNA: TGTGCCAGCAGCTTAAGGGGAGTGGGAGATACGCAGTATTTT
V gene: TRBV7-3
D gene: NA
clone size: many
J gene: TRBJ2-3
CDR3 length: 14

CDR3 protein: CSVDEGDYGYTF
CDR3 DNA: TGCAGCGTTGATGAGGGGGACTATGGCTACACCTTC
V gene: TRBV29-1
D gene: NA
clone size: many
J gene: TRBJ1-2
CDR3 length: 12

CDR3 protein: CSARGLAGTASPYEQYF
CDR3 DNA: TGCAGTGCTAGAGGTCTAGCGGGAACGGCGTCGCCCTACGAGCAGTACTTC
V gene: TRBV20-1
D gene: TRBD2
clone size: NA
J gene: TRBJ2-7
CDR3 length: 17

CDR3 protein: CASSQDRSGGSYEQYF
CDR3 DNA: TGTGCCAGCAGCCAAGATAGGTCAGGGGGATCCTACGAGCAGTACTTC
V gene: TRBV3-1
D gene: TRBD1
clone size: NA
J gene: TRBJ2-7
CDR3 length: 16

CDR3 protein: CASSYSRDQPQHF
CDR3 DNA: TGTGCCAGCAGTTACTCGAGGGATCAGCCCCAGCATTTT
V gene: TRBV6-6
D gene: NA
clone size: few
J gene: TRBJ1-5
CDR3 length: 13

CDR3 protein: CASSLSGGAHEQYF
CDR3 DNA: TGTGCCAGCAGTTTGAGCGGCGGAGCCCACGAGCAGTACTTC
V gene: TRBV12-3/TRBV12-4
D gene: NA
clone size: NA
J gene: TRBJ2-7
CDR3 length: 14

CDR3 protein: CASTLVRGSANEQFF
CDR3 DNA: TGTGCCAGCACCCTAGTCCGCGGGAGTGCCAATGAGCAGTTCTTC
V gene: TRBV11-2
D gene: TRBD2
clone size: NA
J gene: TRBJ2-1
CDR3 length: 15

CDR3 protein: CASSQRGDTEAFF
CDR3 DNA: TGTGCCAGCAGCCAACGAGGGGACACTGAAGCTTTCTTT
V gene: TRBV3-1
D gene: NA
clone size: NA
J gene: TRBJ1-1
CDR3 length: 13

CDR3 protein: CASSLEPSGASTDTQYF
CDR3 DNA: TGTGCCAGCAGCTTAGAGCCTAGCGGAGCTAGCACAGATACGCAGTATTTT
V gene: TRBV7-6
D gene: TRBD2
clone size: NA
J gene: TRBJ2-3
CDR3 length: 17

CDR3 protein: CASSLLGGTTNTEAFF
CDR3 DNA: TGTGCCAGCAGTTTATTGGGCGGGACAACCAACACTGAAGCTTTCTTT
V gene: TRBV27
D gene: NA
clone size: NA
J gene: TRBJ1-1
CDR3 length: 16

CDR3 protein: CASTDPRALTDTQYF
CDR3 DNA: TGTGCCAGCACTGACCCGCGGGCCCTCACAGATACGCAGTATTTT
V gene: TRBV27
D gene: NA
clone size: few
J gene: TRBJ2-3
CDR3 length: 15

CDR3 protein: CASSQVGVLGGYTF
CDR3 DNA: TGCGCCAGCAGCCAAGTAGGAGTCCTAGGGGGCTACACCTTC
V gene: TRBV4-1
D gene: NA
clone size: NA
J gene: TRBJ1-2
CDR3 length: 14

CDR3 protein: CAISLLAGEEQFF
CDR3 DNA: TGTGCCATCAGCCTTCTAGCGGGAGAAGAGCAGTTCTTC
V gene: TRBV10-3
D gene: TRBD2
clone size: NA
J gene: TRBJ2-1
CDR3 length: 13

CDR3 protein: CASSQDRGQKTQYF
CDR3 DNA: TGTGCCAGCAGTCAGGACAGGGGGCAGAAGACCCAGTACTTC
V gene: TRBV6-5
D gene: TRBD1
clone size: NA
J gene: TRBJ2-5
CDR3 length: 14